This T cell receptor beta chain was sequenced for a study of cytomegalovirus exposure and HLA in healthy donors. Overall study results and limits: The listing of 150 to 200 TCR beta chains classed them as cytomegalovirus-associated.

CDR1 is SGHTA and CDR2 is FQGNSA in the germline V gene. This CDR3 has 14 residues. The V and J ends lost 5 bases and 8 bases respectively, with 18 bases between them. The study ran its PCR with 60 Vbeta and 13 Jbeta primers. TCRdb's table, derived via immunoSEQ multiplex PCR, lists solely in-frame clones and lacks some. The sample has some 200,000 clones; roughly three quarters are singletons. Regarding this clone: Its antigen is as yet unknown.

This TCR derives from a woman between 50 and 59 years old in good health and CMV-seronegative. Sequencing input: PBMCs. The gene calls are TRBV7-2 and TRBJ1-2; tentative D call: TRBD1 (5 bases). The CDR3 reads CASSPNQGGRGYTF. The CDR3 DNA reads TGTGCCAGCAGCCCCAACCAGGGTGGTCGGGGCTACACCTTC.